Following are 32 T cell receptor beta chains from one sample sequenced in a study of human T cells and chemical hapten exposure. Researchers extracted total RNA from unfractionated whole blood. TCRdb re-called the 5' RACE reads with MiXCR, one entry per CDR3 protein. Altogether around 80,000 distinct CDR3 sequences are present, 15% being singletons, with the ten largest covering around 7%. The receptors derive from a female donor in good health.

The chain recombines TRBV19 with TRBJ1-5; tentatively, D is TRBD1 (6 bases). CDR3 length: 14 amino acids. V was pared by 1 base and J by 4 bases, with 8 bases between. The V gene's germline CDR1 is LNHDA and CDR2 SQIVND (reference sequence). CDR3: CASSIVGGNQPQHF. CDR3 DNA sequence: TGTGCCAGTAGTATAGTAGGGGGGAATCAGCCCCAGCATTTT.

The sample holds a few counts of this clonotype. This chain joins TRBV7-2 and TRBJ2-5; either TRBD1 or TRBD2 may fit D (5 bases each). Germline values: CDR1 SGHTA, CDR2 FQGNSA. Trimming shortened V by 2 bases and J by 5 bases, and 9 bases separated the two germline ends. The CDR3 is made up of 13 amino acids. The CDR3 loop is CASSLREGETQYF. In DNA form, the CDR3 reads TGTGCCAGCAGCTTAAGAGAGGGGGAGACCCAGTACTTC.

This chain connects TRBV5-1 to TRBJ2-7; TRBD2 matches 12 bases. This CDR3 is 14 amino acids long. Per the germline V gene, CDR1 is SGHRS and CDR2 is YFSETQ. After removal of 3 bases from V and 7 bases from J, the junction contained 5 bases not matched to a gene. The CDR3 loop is CASSSLGLAGEQYF. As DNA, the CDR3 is TGCGCCAGCAGCTCCCTCGGACTAGCGGGGGAGCAGTACTTC.

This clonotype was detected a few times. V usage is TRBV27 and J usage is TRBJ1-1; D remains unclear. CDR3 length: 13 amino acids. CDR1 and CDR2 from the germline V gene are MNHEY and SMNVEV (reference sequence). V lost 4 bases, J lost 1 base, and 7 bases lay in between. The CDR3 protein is CASSYWGNTEAFF. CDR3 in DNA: TGTGCCAGCAGTTATTGGGGGAACACTGAAGCTTTCTTT.

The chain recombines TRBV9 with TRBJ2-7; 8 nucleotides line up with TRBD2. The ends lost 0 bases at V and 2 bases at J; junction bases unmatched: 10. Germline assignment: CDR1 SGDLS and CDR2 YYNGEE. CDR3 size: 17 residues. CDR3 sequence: CASSVGLVGGGTYEQYF. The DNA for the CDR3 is TGTGCCAGCAGCGTAGGGTTAGTCGGCGGGGGGACCTACGAGCAGTACTTC. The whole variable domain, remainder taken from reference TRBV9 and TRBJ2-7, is DSGVTQTPKHLITATGQRVTLRCSPRSGDLSVYWYQQSLDQGLQFLIQYYNGEERAKGNILERFSAQQFPDLHSELNLSSLELGDSALYFCASSVGLVGGGTYEQYFGPGTRLTVT.

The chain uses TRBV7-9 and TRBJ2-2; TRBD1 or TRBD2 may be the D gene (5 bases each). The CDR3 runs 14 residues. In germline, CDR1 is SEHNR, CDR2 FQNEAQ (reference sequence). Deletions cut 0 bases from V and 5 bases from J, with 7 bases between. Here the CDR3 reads CASSLAWGTGELFF. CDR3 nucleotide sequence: TGTGCCAGCAGCTTAGCGTGGGGGACCGGGGAGCTGTTTTTT.

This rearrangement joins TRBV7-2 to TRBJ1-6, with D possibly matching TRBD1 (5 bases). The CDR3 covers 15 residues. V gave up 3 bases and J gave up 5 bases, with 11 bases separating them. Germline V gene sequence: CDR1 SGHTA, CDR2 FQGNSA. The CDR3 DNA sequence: TGTGCCAGCAGCTTCCTAGGGGCGGATAATTCACCCCTCCACTTT. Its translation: CASSFLGADNSPLHF.

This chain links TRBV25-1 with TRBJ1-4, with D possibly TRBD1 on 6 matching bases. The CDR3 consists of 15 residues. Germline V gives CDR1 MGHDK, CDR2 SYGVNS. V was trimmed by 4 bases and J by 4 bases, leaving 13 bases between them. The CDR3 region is CASSGADRYNEKLFF. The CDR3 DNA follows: TGTGCCAGCAGTGGGGCGGACAGATATAATGAAAAACTGTTTTTT.

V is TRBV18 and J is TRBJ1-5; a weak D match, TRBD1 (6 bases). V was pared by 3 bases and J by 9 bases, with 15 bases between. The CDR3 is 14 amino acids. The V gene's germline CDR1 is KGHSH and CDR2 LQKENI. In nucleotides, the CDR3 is TGTGCCAGCTCACCGGCACAGGGCTTATGGCCCCAGCATTTT. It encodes CASSPAQGLWPQHF.

CDR3 region: CASSPARASGGAYTQYF. The CDR3, as DNA: TGTGCCAGCAGCCCCGCCCGGGCTAGCGGGGGGGCTTATACGCAGTATTTT. V and J are TRBV7-2 and TRBJ2-3, with 12 bases aligning to TRBD2. V shed 5 bases and J 7 bases; nucleotides not matched to a gene: 13. The CDR3 sequence is 17 residues long. Per germline, CDR1 SGHTA and CDR2 FQGNSA.

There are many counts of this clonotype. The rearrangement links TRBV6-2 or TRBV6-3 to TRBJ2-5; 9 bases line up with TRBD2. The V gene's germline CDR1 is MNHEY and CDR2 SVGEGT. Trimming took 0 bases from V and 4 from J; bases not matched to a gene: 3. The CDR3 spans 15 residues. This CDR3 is CASSYSGGGAETQYF. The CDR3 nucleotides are TGTGCCAGCAGTTACTCCGGCGGGGGGGCAGAGACCCAGTACTTC.

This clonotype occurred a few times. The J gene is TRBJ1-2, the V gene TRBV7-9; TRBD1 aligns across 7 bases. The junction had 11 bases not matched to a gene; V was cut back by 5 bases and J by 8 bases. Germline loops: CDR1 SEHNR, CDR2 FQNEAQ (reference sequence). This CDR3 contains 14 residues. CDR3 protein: CASSPGGGANGYTF. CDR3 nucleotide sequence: TGTGCCAGCAGCCCAGGGGGGGGGGCGAACGGCTACACCTTC.

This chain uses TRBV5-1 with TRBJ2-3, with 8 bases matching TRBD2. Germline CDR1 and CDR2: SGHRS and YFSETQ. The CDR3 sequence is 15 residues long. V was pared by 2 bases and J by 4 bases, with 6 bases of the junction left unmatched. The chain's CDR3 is CASSFVAGGADTQYF. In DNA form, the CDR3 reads TGCGCCAGCAGCTTTGTGGCGGGGGGAGCAGATACGCAGTATTTT.

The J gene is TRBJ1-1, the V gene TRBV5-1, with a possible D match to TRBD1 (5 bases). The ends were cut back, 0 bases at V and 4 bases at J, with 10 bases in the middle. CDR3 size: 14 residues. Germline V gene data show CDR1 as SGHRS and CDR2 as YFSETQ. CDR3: CASSLAGLGTEAFF. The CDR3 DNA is TGCGCCAGCAGCTTGGCAGGGCTGGGCACTGAAGCTTTCTTT.

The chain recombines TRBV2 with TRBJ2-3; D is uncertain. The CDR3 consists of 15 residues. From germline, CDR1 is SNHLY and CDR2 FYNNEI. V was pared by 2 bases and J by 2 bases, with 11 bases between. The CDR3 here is CASSEIAGSTDTQYF. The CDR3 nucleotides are TGTGCCAGCAGTGAAATCGCTGGGTCCACAGATACGCAGTATTTT.

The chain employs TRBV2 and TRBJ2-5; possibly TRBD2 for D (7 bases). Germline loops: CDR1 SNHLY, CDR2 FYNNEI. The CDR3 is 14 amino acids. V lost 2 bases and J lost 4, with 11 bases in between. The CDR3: CASSESGGSETQYF. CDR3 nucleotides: TGTGCCAGCAGTGAATCGGGGGGCTCAGAGACCCAGTACTTC.

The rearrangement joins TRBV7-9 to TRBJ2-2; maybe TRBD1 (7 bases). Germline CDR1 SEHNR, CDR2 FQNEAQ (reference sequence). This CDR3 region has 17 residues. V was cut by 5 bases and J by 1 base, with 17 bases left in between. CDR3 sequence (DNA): TGTGCCAGCAGCCCCTTCAGGGGGGACCTGAACACCGGGGAGCTGTTTTTT. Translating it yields CASSPFRGDLNTGELFF.

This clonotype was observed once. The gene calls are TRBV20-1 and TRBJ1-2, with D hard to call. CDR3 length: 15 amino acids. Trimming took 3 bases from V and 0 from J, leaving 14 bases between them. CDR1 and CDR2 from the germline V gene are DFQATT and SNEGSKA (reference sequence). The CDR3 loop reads CSASPSRVTNYGYTF. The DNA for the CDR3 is TGCAGTGCTAGCCCCAGTCGGGTAACTAACTATGGCTACACCTTC.

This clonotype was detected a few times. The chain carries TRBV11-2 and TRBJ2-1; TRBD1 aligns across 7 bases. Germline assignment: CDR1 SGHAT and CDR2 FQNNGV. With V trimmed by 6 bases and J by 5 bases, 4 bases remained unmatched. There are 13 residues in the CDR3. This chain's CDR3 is CASSTDRDNEQFF. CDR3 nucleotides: TGTGCCAGCAGTACCGACAGGGACAATGAGCAGTTCTTC.

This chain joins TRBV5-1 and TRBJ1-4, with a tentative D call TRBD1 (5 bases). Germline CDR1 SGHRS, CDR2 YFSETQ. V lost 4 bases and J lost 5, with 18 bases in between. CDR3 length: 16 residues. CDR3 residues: CASSVPTGAPNEKLFF. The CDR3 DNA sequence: TGCGCCAGCAGCGTCCCTACCGGGGCTCCGAATGAAAAACTGTTTTTT.

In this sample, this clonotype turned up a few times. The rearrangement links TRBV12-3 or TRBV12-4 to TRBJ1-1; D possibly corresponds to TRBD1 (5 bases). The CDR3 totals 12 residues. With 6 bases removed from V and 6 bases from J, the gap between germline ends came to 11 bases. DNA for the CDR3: TGTGCCAGCAGGGGGACCGCGGCTGAAGCTTTCTTT. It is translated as CASRGTAAEAFF.

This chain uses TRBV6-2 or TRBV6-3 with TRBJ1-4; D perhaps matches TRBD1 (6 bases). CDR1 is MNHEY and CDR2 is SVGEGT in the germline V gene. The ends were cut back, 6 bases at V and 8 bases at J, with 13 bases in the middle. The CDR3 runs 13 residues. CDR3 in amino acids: CASRAAGTEKLFF. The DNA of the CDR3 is TGTGCCAGCAGAGCCGCCGGGACAGAAAAACTGTTTTTT.

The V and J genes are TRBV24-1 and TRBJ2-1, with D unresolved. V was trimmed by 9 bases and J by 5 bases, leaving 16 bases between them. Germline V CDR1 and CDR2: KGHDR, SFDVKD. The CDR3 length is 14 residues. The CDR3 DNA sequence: TGTGCCACCGGCTCCCGGGCGCCGAACAATGAGCAGTTCTTC. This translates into CATGSRAPNNEQFF.

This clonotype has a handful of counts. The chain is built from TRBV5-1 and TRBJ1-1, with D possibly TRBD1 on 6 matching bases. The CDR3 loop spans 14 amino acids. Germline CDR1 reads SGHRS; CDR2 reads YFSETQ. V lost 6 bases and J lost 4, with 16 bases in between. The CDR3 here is CASKTGAAGTEAFF. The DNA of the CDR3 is TGCGCCAGCAAAACGGGGGCCGCGGGCACTGAAGCTTTCTTT.

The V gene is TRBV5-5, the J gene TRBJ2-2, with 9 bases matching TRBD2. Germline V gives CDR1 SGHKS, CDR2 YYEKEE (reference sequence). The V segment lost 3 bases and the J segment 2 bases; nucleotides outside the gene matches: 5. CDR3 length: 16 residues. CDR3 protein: CASSYGTSINTGELFF. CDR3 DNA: TGTGCCAGCAGCTACGGGACTAGCATTAACACCGGGGAGCTGTTTTTT.

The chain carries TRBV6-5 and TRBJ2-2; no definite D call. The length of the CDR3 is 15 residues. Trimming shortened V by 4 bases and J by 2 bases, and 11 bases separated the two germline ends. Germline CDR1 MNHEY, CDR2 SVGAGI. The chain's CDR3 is CASSLWTANTGELFF. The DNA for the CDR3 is TGTGCCAGCAGTTTATGGACGGCAAACACCGGGGAGCTGTTTTTT.

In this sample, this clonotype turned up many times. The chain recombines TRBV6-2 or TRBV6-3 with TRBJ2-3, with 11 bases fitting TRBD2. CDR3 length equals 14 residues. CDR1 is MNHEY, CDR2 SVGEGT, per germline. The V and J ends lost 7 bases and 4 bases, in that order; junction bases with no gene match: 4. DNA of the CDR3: TGTGCCAGCAATATAGCGGGAGGGCCAGATACGCAGTATTTT. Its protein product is CASNIAGGPDTQYF.

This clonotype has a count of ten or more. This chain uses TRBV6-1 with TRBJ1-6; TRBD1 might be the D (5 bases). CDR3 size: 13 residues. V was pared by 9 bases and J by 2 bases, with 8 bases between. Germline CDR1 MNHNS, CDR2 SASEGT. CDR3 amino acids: CASPDTYNSPLHF. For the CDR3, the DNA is TGTGCCAGTCCGGACACCTATAATTCACCCCTCCACTTT.

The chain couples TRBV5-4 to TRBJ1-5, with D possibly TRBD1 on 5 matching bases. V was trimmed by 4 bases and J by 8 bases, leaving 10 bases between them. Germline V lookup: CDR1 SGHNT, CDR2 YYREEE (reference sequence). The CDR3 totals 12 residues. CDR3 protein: CASSRGGEPQHF. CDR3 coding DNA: TGTGCCAGCAGCAGGGGAGGCGAGCCCCAGCATTTT.

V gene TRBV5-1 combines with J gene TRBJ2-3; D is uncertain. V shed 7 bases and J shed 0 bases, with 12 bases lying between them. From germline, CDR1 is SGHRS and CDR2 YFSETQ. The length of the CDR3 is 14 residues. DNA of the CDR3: TGCGCCAGCCGCCTACAGTCTAGCACAGATACGCAGTATTTT. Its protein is CASRLQSSTDTQYF. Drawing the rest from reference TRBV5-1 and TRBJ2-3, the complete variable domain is KAGVTQTPRYLIKTRGQQVTLSCSPISGHRSVSWYQQTPGQGLQFLFEYFSETQRNKGNFPGRFSGRQFSNSRSEMNVSTLELGDSALYLCASRLQSSTDTQYFGPGTRLTVL.

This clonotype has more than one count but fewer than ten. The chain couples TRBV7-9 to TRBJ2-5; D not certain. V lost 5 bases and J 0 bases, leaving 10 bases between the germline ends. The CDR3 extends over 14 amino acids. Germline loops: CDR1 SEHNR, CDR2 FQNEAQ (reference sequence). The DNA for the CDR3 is TGTGCCAGCAGCGCCGTTAGGGACCAAGAGACCCAGTACTTC. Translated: CASSAVRDQETQYF.

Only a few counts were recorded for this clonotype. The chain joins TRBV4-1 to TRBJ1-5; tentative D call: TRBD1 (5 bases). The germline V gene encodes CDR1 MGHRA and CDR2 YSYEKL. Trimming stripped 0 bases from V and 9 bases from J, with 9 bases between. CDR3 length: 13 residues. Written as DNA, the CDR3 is TGCGCCAGCAGCCAAGAAAGGGACCGGCCCCAGCATTTT. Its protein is CASSQERDRPQHF.